The rows below give T cell receptor beta chains drawn from one sample of a study of blood T cells in healthy people across ages. TCRdb used MiXCR to reprocess the 5' RACE reads, holding one entry per CDR3 protein. The profile covers over a million distinct CDR3 sequences, with 25% appearing a single time and around 0.75% taken by the ten largest. This sample was also put to use in a study of T cells of mothers and their children.

Sequenced input: blood. The receptors shown here come from a girl aged 2 to 10 in good health. The CDR3 runs from the conserved cysteine through the conserved F or W. A D gene is named only where the DNA matches it firmly. Expanded clones are given a class, and other clones once, few, many or no size at all.

clone size	J gene	V gene	D gene	CDR3 DNA	CDR3 protein
.	TRBJ1-3	TRBV9	.	TGTGCCAGCAGCGTATTCGGGGGACAATCTGGAAACACCATATATTTT	CASSVFGGQSGNTIYF
few	TRBJ1-1	TRBV5-1	TRBD1	TGCGCCAGCAGCACGGGACAGGGAAATGAAGCTTTCTTT	CASSTGQGNEAFF
.	TRBJ2-5	TRBV13	TRBD2	TGTGCCAGCAGCTCCCCTAGCGGGGGGGCGCAAGAGACCCAGTACTTC	CASSSPSGGAQETQYF
.	TRBJ1-3	TRBV6-1	.	TGTGCCAGCAGTGAAGGGTGGAACACCATATATTTT	CASSEGWNTIYF
.	TRBJ2-7	TRBV12-3/TRBV12-4	.	TGTGCCAGCAGTTTTGGATACGGGGTCGGAAACCCCAGCGAGCAGTACTTC	CASSFGYGVGNPSEQYF
few	TRBJ1-2	TRBV10-3	TRBD1	TGTGCCATCAGTGAGGTTGGGACAGAAAATGGCTACACCTTC	CAISEVGTENGYTF
.	TRBJ2-2	TRBV4-2	.	TGTGCCAGCAGCCAAGATGAGGACACCGGGGAGCTGTTTTTT	CASSQDEDTGELFF
few	TRBJ2-4	TRBV21-1	.	TGTGCCAGCAGCTTCAGTCTTGCCAAAAACATTCAGTACTTC	CASSFSLAKNIQYF
few	TRBJ2-5	TRBV20-1	TRBD1	TGCAGTGCTAGAGCCGGACAGGGTTGGGGTTTACGAGAGACCCAGTACTTC	CSARAGQGWGLRETQYF
.	TRBJ1-2	TRBV3-1	.	TGTGCCAGCAGCCATCGGCAGTACTATGGCTACACCTTC	CASSHRQYYGYTF
few	TRBJ2-1	TRBV11-2	.	TGTGCCAGCAGCCGGAATTTCTACACGGATATTTCCTACAATGAGCAGTTCTTC	CASSRNFYTDISYNEQFF
.	TRBJ1-1	TRBV6-2/TRBV6-3	TRBD1	TGTGCCAGCAGTAACAGGGGGTACACTGAAGCTTTCTTT	CASSNRGYTEAFF
.	TRBJ2-7	TRBV7-2	TRBD2	TGTGCCAGCAGCTTAGGTCGACTAGCGAAGGGTGAGCAGTACTTC	CASSLGRLAKGEQYF
.	TRBJ2-5	TRBV7-9	.	TGTGCCAGCAGCTTAGCTGGGTGGAGGGACCAAGAGACCCAGTACTTC	CASSLAGWRDQETQYF
.	TRBJ2-1	TRBV27	TRBD1	TGTGCCAGCACCGACAGGGGAAGGTATGGTGAGCAGTTCTTC	CASTDRGRYGEQFF
few	TRBJ2-7	TRBV7-9	TRBD2	TGTGCCAGCAGCCCGGGACTAGCGGGGTTCCACGAGCAGTACTTC	CASSPGLAGFHEQYF
.	TRBJ2-7	TRBV28	TRBD1	TGTGCCAGCGGGCAGGACAGGGCCTACGAGCAGTACTTC	CASGQDRAYEQYF
.	TRBJ1-1	TRBV10-3	.	TGTGCCATCGTGGGTCGGGGGCTGAACACTGAAGCTTTCTTT	CAIVGRGLNTEAFF
few	TRBJ1-2	TRBV12-3/TRBV12-4	.	TGTGCCAGCAGTCCCTTACAGTTCTATGGCTACACCTTC	CASSPLQFYGYTF
.	TRBJ1-4	TRBV20-1	TRBD1	TGCAGTGCTATAACGCCGGGACAGGGGAATGAAAAACTGTTTTTT	CSAITPGQGNEKLFF
few	TRBJ2-3	TRBV3-1	.	TGTGCCAGCACCCCCGGATTGAATTCAGATACGCAGTATTTT	CASTPGLNSDTQYF
few	TRBJ2-5	TRBV20-1	.	TGCAGTGCTAGAGATGGGAAGACCCAGTACTTC	CSARDGKTQYF
.	TRBJ2-5	TRBV28	TRBD1	TGTGCCAGCAAATTACAGGGGGCAGAGACCCAGTACTTC	CASKLQGAETQYF
.	TRBJ2-5	TRBV6-5	.	TGTGCCAGCAGTTGGACACTAGAAGAGACCCAGTACTTC	CASSWTLEETQYF
.	TRBJ2-3	TRBV3-1	.	TGTGCCAGCAGCCAAGATATCACAGATACGCAGTATTTT	CASSQDITDTQYF
.	TRBJ2-2	TRBV29-1	TRBD2	TGCAGCGTTGCCCTTAGACTAGCGGGAGGGCGACCCGGGGAGCTGTTTTTT	CSVALRLAGGRPGELFF
.	TRBJ2-5	TRBV12-3/TRBV12-4	.	TGTGCCAGCAGTTATGGACTACAGGGTTACGGGACCCAGTACTTC	CASSYGLQGYGTQYF